Listed below are T cell receptor beta chains from one sample, sequenced in a study of shared clonotypes between healthy human individuals. TCRdb keeps only in-frame clones here, not all; method: immunoSEQ multiplex PCR. The sample gives approximately 2,000,000 clones, 93% of which show up once; 1.5% to 2% is in the top ten. The sequenced sample was naive CD8+ T cells from PBMCs. All receptors come from a young man in good health. Some clones in this sample may be carry-over from other donors' samples. CDR3s include the opening cysteine and the closing phenylalanine or tryptophan. D genes are given only for firm matches. Clone size appears in some rows only: once, few, many, or a class for an expanded clone.

j_call | clone_size | v_call | d_call | cdr3_aa | cdr3_nt
TRBJ2-7 | - | TRBV4-3 | TRBD2 | CASSQGTSGSSYEQYF | TGCGCCAGCAGCCAAGGGACTAGCGGGAGCTCCTACGAGCAGTACTTC
TRBJ2-1 | - | TRBV4-3 | - | CASSQAASNNEQFF | TGCGCCAGCAGCCAAGCCGCTTCCAACAATGAGCAGTTCTTC
TRBJ2-1 | - | TRBV27 | TRBD1 | CASSFYRGGEQFF | TGTGCCAGCAGTTTTTACAGGGGTGGTGAGCAGTTCTTC
TRBJ2-7 | few | TRBV11-2 | - | CASSGDSYEQYF | TGTGCCAGCAGCGGGGACTCCTACGAGCAGTACTTC
TRBJ1-2 | - | TRBV2 | - | CASRRGEGYGYTF | TGTGCCAGCAGGCGAGGGGAGGGCTATGGCTACACCTTC
TRBJ1-1 | few | TRBV4-1 | - | CASSQTETEAFF | TGCGCCAGCAGCCAAACGGAGACTGAAGCTTTCTTT
TRBJ2-7 | - | TRBV11-2 | TRBD2 | CASSLVAGGPHEQYF | TGTGCCAGCAGCTTAGTAGCGGGAGGACCCCACGAGCAGTACTTC
TRBJ2-7 | once | TRBV27 | - | CASSWGREQYF | TGTGCCAGCAGCTGGGGGAGGGAGCAGTACTTC
TRBJ2-7 | - | TRBV19 | TRBD1 | CASIPNRIPGTGGGEQYF | TGTGCCAGTATCCCAAATCGCATCCCAGGGACAGGGGGCGGCGAGCAGTACTTC
TRBJ2-6 | - | TRBV11-2 | TRBD2 | CATPGGSSGANVLTF | TGTGCCACCCCGGGGGGGAGCTCTGGGGCCAACGTCCTGACTTTC
TRBJ2-7 | - | TRBV9 | - | CASSIRAADAYEQYF | TGTGCCAGCAGCATTAGAGCAGCGGATGCCTACGAGCAGTACTTC
TRBJ1-2 | few | TRBV7-2 | - | CASTLRGFVNYGYTF | TGTGCCAGCACCCTGAGGGGCTTCGTTAACTATGGCTACACCTTC
TRBJ2-1 | - | TRBV29-1 | TRBD1 | CSAVSTGGYNEQFF | TGCAGCGCCGTGAGCACAGGGGGTTACAATGAGCAGTTCTTC
TRBJ2-7 | - | TRBV7-2 | - | CASSYAGRTYEQYF | TGTGCCAGCAGCTATGCGGGCCGCACCTACGAGCAGTACTTC
TRBJ2-1 | - | TRBV6-1 | TRBD1 | CATTGVTYNEQFF | TGTGCCACCACAGGGGTGACTTACAATGAGCAGTTCTTC
TRBJ2-1 | - | TRBV6-6 | - | CASSYSPTEQFF | TGTGCCAGCAGTTACTCGCCGACAGAGCAGTTCTTC
TRBJ2-2 | - | TRBV13 | TRBD1 | CASSLGPGQANTGELFF | TGTGCCAGCAGCTTAGGACCTGGACAGGCGAACACCGGGGAGCTGTTTTTT
TRBJ2-3 | - | TRBV4-1 | TRBD2 | CASSVVAGVATDTQYF | TGCGCCAGCAGCGTCGTAGCGGGAGTTGCGACAGATACGCAGTATTTT
TRBJ1-1 | - | TRBV4-1 | - | CASSQKTEIPSEAFF | TGCGCCAGCAGCCAAAAAACAGAGATCCCCAGTGAAGCTTTCTTT
TRBJ1-5 | - | TRBV19 | TRBD1 | CASNFMTGPYQPQHF | TGTGCCAGTAATTTTATGACAGGGCCCTATCAGCCCCAGCATTTT
TRBJ1-1 | - | TRBV7-9 | - | CASSAAGTWGEAFF | TGTGCCAGCAGCGCCGCCGGGACTTGGGGTGAAGCTTTCTTT
TRBJ1-2 | - | TRBV11-2 | - | CASSLELLANYGYTF | TGTGCCAGCAGCTTAGAACTCCTGGCTAACTATGGCTACACCTTC
TRBJ2-5 | once | TRBV11-2 | TRBD2 | CASSLFPASGSLETQYF | TGTGCCAGCAGCTTATTTCCGGCTAGCGGGAGTCTGGAGACCCAGTACTTC
TRBJ1-4 | - | TRBV4-1 | - | CASSQDLGRGHEKLFF | TGCGCCAGCAGCCAAGATCTCGGCAGGGGCCATGAAAAACTGTTTTTT
TRBJ2-2 | - | TRBV19 | - | CASSMHRSNTGELFF | TGTGCCAGTAGTATGCACAGATCGAACACCGGGGAGCTGTTTTTT
TRBJ2-1 | - | TRBV28 | - | CASSTNRGSSFF | TGTGCCAGCAGTACAAACAGAGGTTCGTCGTTCTTC
TRBJ1-2 | - | TRBV28 | - | CASSLLSSGDGYTF | TGTGCCAGCAGTTTACTGTCGTCAGGGGATGGCTACACCTTC
TRBJ2-2 | once | TRBV4-3 | TRBD2 | CASSQSSGRAGELFF | TGCGCCAGCAGCCAGAGTAGCGGGAGAGCCGGGGAGCTGTTTTTT
TRBJ1-2 | - | TRBV15 | TRBD1 | CATSTGTENYGYTF | TGTGCCACCAGCACCGGGACAGAAAACTATGGCTACACCTTC
TRBJ1-6 | - | TRBV11-2 | - | CASRLAGSPLHF | TGTGCCAGCAGATTAGCTGGTTCACCCCTCCACTTT
TRBJ2-3 | - | TRBV5-6 | - | CASSLGARNDDTQYF | TGTGCCAGCAGTCTCGGAGCCCGGAACGATGATACGCAGTATTTT
TRBJ1-5 | - | TRBV5-6 | TRBD1 | CASSLWTGAWQPQHF | TGTGCCAGCAGCTTGTGGACAGGGGCCTGGCAGCCCCAGCATTTT
TRBJ2-7 | - | TRBV6-1 | - | CASSGLGVRLKEFYEQYF | TGTGCCAGCAGTGGTCTGGGCGTTCGACTCAAAGAATTCTACGAGCAGTACTTC